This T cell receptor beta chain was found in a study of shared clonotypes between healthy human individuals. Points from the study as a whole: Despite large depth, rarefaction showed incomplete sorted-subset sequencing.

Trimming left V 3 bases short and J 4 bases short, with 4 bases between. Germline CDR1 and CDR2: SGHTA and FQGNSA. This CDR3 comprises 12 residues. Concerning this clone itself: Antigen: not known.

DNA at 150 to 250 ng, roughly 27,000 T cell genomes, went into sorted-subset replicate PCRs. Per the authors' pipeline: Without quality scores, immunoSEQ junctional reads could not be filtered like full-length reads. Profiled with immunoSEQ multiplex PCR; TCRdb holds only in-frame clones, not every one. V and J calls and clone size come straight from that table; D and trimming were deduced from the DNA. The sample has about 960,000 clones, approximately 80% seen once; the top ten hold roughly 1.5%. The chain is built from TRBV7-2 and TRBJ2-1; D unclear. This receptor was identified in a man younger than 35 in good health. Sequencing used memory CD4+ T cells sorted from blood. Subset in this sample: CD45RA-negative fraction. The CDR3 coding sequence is TGTGCCAGCAGCTTGTTTTACAATGAGCAGTTCTTC. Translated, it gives CASSLFYNEQFF.